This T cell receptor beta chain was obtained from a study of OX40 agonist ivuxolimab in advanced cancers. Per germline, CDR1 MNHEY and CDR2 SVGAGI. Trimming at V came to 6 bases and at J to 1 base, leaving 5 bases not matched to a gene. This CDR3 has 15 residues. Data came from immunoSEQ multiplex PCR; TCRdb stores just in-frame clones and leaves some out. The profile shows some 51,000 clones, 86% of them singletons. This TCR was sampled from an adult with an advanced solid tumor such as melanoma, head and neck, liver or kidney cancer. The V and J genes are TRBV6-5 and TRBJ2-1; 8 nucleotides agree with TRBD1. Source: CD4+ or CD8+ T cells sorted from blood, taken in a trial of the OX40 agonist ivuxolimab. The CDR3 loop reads CASRADRGSYNEQFF. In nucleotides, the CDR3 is TGTGCCAGCAGAGCAGACAGGGGATCCTACAATGAGCAGTTCTTC.